Below, 2 T cell receptor beta chains from the same sample are listed, as sequenced in a study of naive and memory T cell subsets. An oligonucleotide containing a UMI was ligated to the 3' end of TCR cDNA. The SP2 primer and nested alpha and beta constant region primers amplified ligated cDNA in four rounds. In TCRdb, the 5' RACE reads were re-called with MiXCR into one record per CDR3 protein. The sample yields 48,000 or so distinct CDR3 sequences, roughly 4.7% seen once. These receptors all come from a female donor in good health.

In this sample, this clonotype turned up many times. The genes are TRBV6-5 and TRBJ2-5, with unresolved D. The CDR3 covers 15 residues. The V and J ends lost 5 bases and 5 bases respectively, with 18 bases between them. From germline, CDR1 is MNHEY and CDR2 SVGAGI. This chain's CDR3 is CASSQSLALGETQYF. The CDR3 nucleotides read TGTGCCAGCAGTCAATCCTTAGCCCTTGGGGAGACCCAGTACTTC.

Many counts were recorded for this clonotype. The rearrangement links TRBV10-2 to TRBJ2-5; D gene unclear. V lost 7 bases and J 5 bases, leaving 14 bases between the germline ends. CDR3 size: 13 residues. In germline, CDR1 is WSHSY, CDR2 SAAADI. The CDR3 sequence: CASTRPQEETQYF. CDR3 bases: TGCGCCAGCACCCGGCCTCAAGAGGAGACCCAGTACTTC.